The subject of this entry is one T cell receptor (beta chain). Antigen unknown. Amplification used 60 Vbeta primers and 13 Jbeta primers. Some clones are missing from TCRdb's copy, which holds only in-frame ones; the method was immunoSEQ multiplex PCR. The sample yields under 200,000 clones, roughly 70% seen once. The sample originates from a study of cytomegalovirus exposure and HLA in healthy donors. Broader study findings: Earlier analysis found most TCR beta V segments productive about 87% or about 30% of the time.

With V trimmed by 5 bases and J by 1 base, 4 bases remained unmatched. The CDR3 covers 16 residues. Germline CDR1 and CDR2: LNHDA and SQIVND (reference sequence). Sequenced input: PBMCs. The TCR sequence derives from a woman aged 40 to 50 in good health and CMV-seropositive. V is TRBV19 and J is TRBJ2-3; 12 bases agree with TRBD1. CDR3 amino acids: CASSWGDRGRTDTQYF. The DNA of the CDR3 is TGTGCCAGTAGTTGGGGGGACAGGGGGCGCACAGATACGCAGTATTTT.